This T cell receptor (beta chain) was identified in a study of T cell repertoires in cytomegalovirus infection. Study-level results: CMV-specific TCR beta clonotypes restricted by HLA-C were the ones dominating the ex vivo response.

This clonotype has a count of ten or more. Its target is not known. TCRdb recomputed calls from the reads with MiXCR, one row per CDR3 protein. The sample records around 100,000 distinct CDR3 sequences, 20% to 25% being singletons. The germline V and J ends were trimmed by 1 base and 6 bases, with 10 bases remaining between them. The CDR3 extends over 13 amino acids. The germline CDR1 and CDR2 sequences are SQVTM and ANQGSEA. Sequenced: CD8+ T cells from PBMCs. This receptor was identified in a human donor in good health (CMV status not recorded). Some clones in this sample may be carry-over from other donors' samples. The V call is TRBV29-1, the J call TRBJ2-1, with D maybe TRBD2 (6 bases). The CDR3 spells CSVEVEAGNEQFF. CDR3 nucleotides: TGCAGCGTTGAAGTCGAAGCGGGCAATGAGCAGTTCTTC.